This T cell receptor (beta chain) was recorded in a study of control samples from healthy donors and cancer patients. This CDR3 spans 15 amino acids. Germline loops: CDR1 SGHTA, CDR2 FQGNSA. The V and J ends lost 5 bases and 6 bases respectively, with 14 bases between them. Only in-frame clones appear in the TCRdb table, and some are missing; sequencing was by immunoSEQ multiplex PCR. The sample includes 180,000 or so clones, 90% to 95% of them seen just once. Input material: blood. The genes are TRBV7-2 and TRBJ1-6; possible D gene TRBD1, 5 bases. This clonotype was sampled from a woman aged 55-75 years in good health. The CDR3 sequence is CASSIVRGLNSPLHF. In DNA, the CDR3 is TGTGCCAGCAGCATAGTGAGGGGTCTTAATTCACCCCTCCACTTT.